The next 6 T cell receptor beta chains were all read from a single sample in a study of CD8 T cells in ankylosing spondylitis. Points from the study as a whole: Among TCR beta sequences, a motif of eight highly homologous variants appeared characteristic of ankylosing spondylitis blood.

These receptors have no identified antigens. TCRdb fed the 5' RACE reads into MiXCR, producing one record per CDR3 protein. Seen here are under 850,000 distinct CDR3 sequences, roughly 20% observed once, and the top ten hold over 15%. Sequenced sample: blood, either unsorted or a sorted T cell fraction (not recorded which). Receptors were obtained from a male donor with ankylosing spondylitis.

This clonotype was found a few times. The chain employs TRBV20-1 and TRBJ2-4; TRBD1 is a possible D gene (5 bases). The germline V and J ends were trimmed by 1 base and 0 bases, with 22 bases remaining between them. This CDR3 is built from 19 residues. Germline lookup yields CDR1 DFQATT and CDR2 SNEGSKA (reference sequence). The CDR3 region is CSARALGSQGKLAKNIQYF. The CDR3 region has the DNA TGCAGTGCTAGAGCCCTGGGGTCTCAGGGAAAGCTAGCCAAAAACATTCAGTACTTC.

This CDR3 is CASKGNIRGNTIYF. For the CDR3, the DNA is TGTGCCAGCAAGGGGAACATCAGGGGAAACACCATATATTTT. The chain links TRBV2 to TRBJ1-3, with a tentative D call TRBD1 (5 bases). Germline V gives CDR1 SNHLY, CDR2 FYNNEI. The V and J ends lost 7 bases and 4 bases respectively, with 14 bases between them. This CDR3 has 14 residues.

This rearrangement joins TRBV14 to TRBJ2-3, with 11 positions matching TRBD2. The V segment lost 4 bases and the J segment 6 bases; nucleotides outside the gene matches: 9. The CDR3 totals 16 residues. Germline V gene data show CDR1 as SGHDN and CDR2 as FVKESK. The CDR3 protein is CASSRSIAGGADTQYF. Written as DNA, the CDR3 is TGTGCCAGCAGCCGGTCCATAGCGGGGGGGGCGGATACGCAGTATTTT.

Ten or more counts support this clonotype. The chain carries TRBV10-3 and TRBJ1-1; the D gene is possibly TRBD1 (5 bases). Trimming removed 0 bases from V and 4 bases from J, with 9 bases in between. CDR1 and CDR2 from the germline V gene are ENHRY and SYGVKD. The CDR3 totals 14 residues. The CDR3 protein is CAISESGGGTEAFF. CDR3 nucleotides: TGTGCCATCAGTGAGTCGGGGGGTGGCACTGAAGCTTTCTTT.

V usage is TRBV6-2 or TRBV6-3 and J usage is TRBJ2-3; D gene ambiguous. CDR1 and CDR2 (germline): MNHEY, SVGEGT. The CDR3 consists of 17 residues. Trimming removed 2 bases at V and 0 bases at J, with 15 bases between. CDR3 residues: CASSYETERASTDTQYF. CDR3 nucleotides: TGTGCCAGCAGTTACGAGACGGAGCGAGCTAGCACAGATACGCAGTATTTT.

This chain connects TRBV11-2 to TRBJ2-6; perhaps TRBD1 as D (6 bases). Trimming shortened V by 5 bases and J by 0 bases, and 14 bases separated the two germline ends. There are 17 residues in the CDR3. Looked up from germline, CDR1 is SGHAT and CDR2 is FQNNGV. The CDR3 sequence is CASSIWTVPSGANVLTF. DNA for the CDR3: TGTGCCAGCAGCATATGGACAGTCCCCTCTGGGGCCAACGTCCTGACTTTC.